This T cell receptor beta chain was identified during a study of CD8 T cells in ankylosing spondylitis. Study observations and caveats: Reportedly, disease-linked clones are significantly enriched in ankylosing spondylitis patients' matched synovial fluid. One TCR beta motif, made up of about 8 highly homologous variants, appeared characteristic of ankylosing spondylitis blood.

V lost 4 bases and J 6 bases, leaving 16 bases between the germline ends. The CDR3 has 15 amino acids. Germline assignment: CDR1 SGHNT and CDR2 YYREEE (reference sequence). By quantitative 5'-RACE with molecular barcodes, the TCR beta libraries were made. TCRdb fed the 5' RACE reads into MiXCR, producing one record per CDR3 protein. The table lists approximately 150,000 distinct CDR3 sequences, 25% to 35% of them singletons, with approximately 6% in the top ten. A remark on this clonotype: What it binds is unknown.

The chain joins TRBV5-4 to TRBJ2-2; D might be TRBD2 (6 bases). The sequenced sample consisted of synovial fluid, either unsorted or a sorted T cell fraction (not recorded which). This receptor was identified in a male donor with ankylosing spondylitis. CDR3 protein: CASSPPGVEAGELFF. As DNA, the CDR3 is TGTGCCAGCAGCCCACCGGGAGTTGAGGCCGGGGAGCTGTTTTTT.